This passage covers 25 T cell receptor beta chains from one sample sequenced in a study of blood T cell repertoires in COVID-19. Profiling relied on immunoSEQ multiplex PCR, and the TCRdb table lists in-frame clones only, not all of them. The table has roughly 100,000 clones, 87% seen once; the top ten hold under 14%. The sample taken for sequencing was peripheral blood. The receptor set was obtained from a woman in her twenties or thirties with acute or convalescent COVID-19.

V and J are TRBV3-1 (or the pseudogene TRBV3-2) and TRBJ2-3; 8 bases align to TRBD2. Per the germline V gene, CDR1 is LGHDT and CDR2 is YNNKEL (reference sequence). CDR3 length: 16 amino acids. The V and J ends lost 1 base and 7 bases, in that order; junction bases with no gene match: 10. CDR3 in amino acids: CASSQGDSGVGNTQYF. In DNA, the CDR3 is TGTGCCAGCAGCCAAGGCGATAGCGGGGTCGGAAATACGCAGTATTTT.

This sequence joins TRBV24-1 and TRBJ1-1; weak D call: TRBD1 (6 bases). Germline values: CDR1 KGHDR, CDR2 SFDVKD. V was cut by 4 bases and J by 10 bases, with 15 bases left in between. The CDR3 has 13 amino acids. CDR3 sequence (DNA): TGTGCCACCAGTGACTCCGCCGGGACAACAGCTTTCTTT. Translation gives CATSDSAGTTAFF.

The chain employs TRBV28 and TRBJ1-5; no reliable D call. Germline CDR1 and CDR2: MDHEN and SYDVKM. This CDR3 is built from 13 residues. Trimming took 3 bases from V and 4 from J, leaving 7 bases between them. The CDR3: CASSFEGNQPQHF. CDR3 sequence (DNA): TGTGCCAGCAGTTTCGAGGGAAATCAGCCCCAGCATTTT.

CDR3: CASSVTSGADSYEQYF. CDR3 bases: TGTGCCAGCAGCGTAACTAGCGGGGCAGACTCCTACGAGCAGTACTTC. V usage is TRBV5-4 and J usage is TRBJ2-7; 10 bases line up with TRBD2. In germline, CDR1 is SGHNT, CDR2 YYREEE (reference sequence). This CDR3 is built from 16 residues. V shed 4 bases, J shed 0 bases, and the junction held 7 bases outside the gene matches. Looking up the rest from reference TRBV5-4 and TRBJ2-7 gives the full variable domain: ETGVTQSPTHLIKTRGQQVTLRCSSQSGHNTVSWYQQALGQGPQFIFQYYREEENGRGNFPPRFSGLQFPNYSSELNVNALELDDSALYLCASSVTSGADSYEQYFGPGTRLTVT.

The chain employs TRBV30 and TRBJ1-3, with 7 bases identical to TRBD1. Looked up from germline, CDR1 is GTSNPN and CDR2 is SVGIG (reference sequence). The ends lost 7 bases at V and 2 bases at J; junction bases unmatched: 8. This CDR3 spans 14 amino acids. CDR3 in DNA: TGTGCCTCGATAACCGGGACAGCTGGAAACACCATATATTTT. It specifies CASITGTAGNTIYF.

The V gene is TRBV23-1, the J gene TRBJ2-7; 13 nucleotides align to TRBD2. TRBV23-1 is marked as an open reading frame, function uncertain. The V segment lost 0 bases and the J segment 2 bases; nucleotides outside the gene matches: 7. The CDR3 extends over 18 amino acids. This chain's CDR3 is CASSQSRLAGGWAYEQYF. The CDR3 DNA sequence: TGCGCCAGCAGTCAATCAAGACTAGCGGGGGGATGGGCCTACGAGCAGTACTTC.

The rearrangement joins TRBV28 to TRBJ1-1, with D possibly being TRBD1 (6 bases). Germline CDR1 reads MDHEN; CDR2 reads SYDVKM. V shed 8 bases and J shed 0 bases, with 16 bases lying between them. The CDR3 contains 15 residues. The CDR3 sequence is CASGYGRGLNTEAFF. The CDR3 nucleotides are TGTGCCAGCGGATACGGGCGGGGGCTGAACACTGAAGCTTTCTTT.

The chain has TRBV11-2 and TRBJ2-1, with TRBD1 matching 9 bases. The CDR3 is made up of 16 amino acids. The germline V gene encodes CDR1 SGHAT and CDR2 FQNNGV. V was clipped by 1 base and J by 8 bases; unmatched bases: 9. CDR3 nucleotides: TGTGCCAGCAGCTTAGGGGGACAGGGAAGGATCCATGAGCAGTTCTTC. Translation: CASSLGGQGRIHEQFF.

Concerning this clone itself: At the DNA level, this CDR3 is encoded by other sequences in the same sample as well. This chain connects TRBV2 to TRBJ1-6; D gene ambiguous. Trimming shortened V by 1 base and J by 3 bases, and 4 bases separated the two germline ends. Germline V gene sequence: CDR1 SNHLY, CDR2 FYNNEI. The CDR3 length is 14 residues. The CDR3 DNA reads as TGTGCCAGCAGTGAAGGTCGCTATAATTCACCCCTCCACTTT. Translating it yields CASSEGRYNSPLHF.

In its sample, this clone was seen once. This chain links TRBV5-8 with TRBJ1-6, with TRBD1 matching 10 bases. V shed 5 bases, J shed 4 bases, and the junction held 9 bases outside the gene matches. Germline loops: CDR1 SGHTS, CDR2 YDEGEE. The CDR3 runs to 17 residues. CDR3 nucleotides: TGTGCCAGCAGTTCCGCCCGGACAGGGGGTTATAATTCACCCCTCCACTTT. Protein product: CASSSARTGGYNSPLHF. Looking up the rest from reference TRBV5-8 and TRBJ1-6 gives the full variable domain: EAGVTQSPTHLIKTRGQQATLRCSPISGHTSVYWYQQALGLGLQFLLWYDEGEERNRGNFPPRFSGRQFPNYSSELNVNALELEDSALYLCASSSARTGGYNSPLHFGNGTRLTVT.

Concerning this clone itself: The sample contains more than one DNA sequence encoding this CDR3. The chain employs TRBV5-1 and TRBJ2-7; maybe TRBD1 (6 bases). This CDR3 has 14 residues. Trimming removed 5 bases at V and 6 bases at J, with 18 bases between. CDR1 and CDR2 from the germline V gene are SGHRS and YFSETQ. The chain's CDR3 is CASSPGTSGGEQYF. The CDR3 nucleotides are TGCGCCAGCAGTCCAGGGACATCGGGCGGCGAGCAGTACTTC.

V usage is TRBV14 and J usage is TRBJ2-2, with D possibly TRBD2 on 7 matching bases. The V gene lost 3 bases and the J gene lost 4 bases, with 24 bases spanning the gap. The CDR3 extends over 19 amino acids. Germline values: CDR1 SGHDN, CDR2 FVKESK. CDR3 sequence (DNA): TGTGCCAGCAGCCATCGAGGGGGGGACTTCTTTTCCACCACCGGGGAGCTGTTTTTT. Encoded protein: CASSHRGGDFFSTTGELFF.

The chain recombines TRBV7-9 with TRBJ1-2; possible D gene TRBD1, 5 bases. The V and J ends lost 2 bases and 1 base respectively, with 11 bases between them. CDR1 is SEHNR, CDR2 FQNEAQ, per germline (reference sequence). CDR3 size: 15 residues. DNA of the CDR3: TGTGCCAGCAGCTTAACGGGCCAGGGTAACTATGGCTACACCTTC. Its translation is CASSLTGQGNYGYTF.

The rearrangement joins TRBV12-3 or TRBV12-4 to TRBJ1-1; TRBD1 agrees at 7 bases. This CDR3 has 12 amino acids. The V and J ends lost 3 bases and 8 bases, in that order; junction bases with no gene match: 3. CDR3 in DNA: TGTGCCAGCAGTTTCGGGACAGCCGAAGCTTTCTTT. Translating it yields CASSFGTAEAFF.

The chain carries TRBV5-1 and TRBJ2-2; 11 nucleotides match TRBD1. Germline CDR1 SGHRS, CDR2 YFSETQ. Trimming took 4 bases from V and 5 from J; bases not matched to a gene: 7. The CDR3 spans 16 residues. The CDR3 DNA reads TGCGCCAGCAGCCTTAGGACAGGGGGCTTTACCGGGGAGCTGTTTTTT. Protein: CASSLRTGGFTGELFF.

V usage is TRBV29-1 and J usage is TRBJ2-3, with 10 bases fitting TRBD2. V was clipped by 5 bases and J by 3 bases; unmatched bases: 11. Germline CDR1 is SQVTM and CDR2 is ANQGSEA. The CDR3 contains 16 residues. The CDR3 is CSVFLAGETATDTQYF. CDR3 in DNA: TGCAGCGTTTTTCTAGCGGGGGAAACCGCGACAGATACGCAGTATTTT.

This sequence joins TRBV29-1 and TRBJ1-2, with 11 bases matching TRBD1. The CDR3 is 14 amino acids. The J segment lost 4 bases and the V segment lost 6 bases, leaving 7 bases of the junction unmatched. Germline V gene lookup returns CDR1 SQVTM and CDR2 ANQGSEA. The CDR3 loop is CSVEGQGGSYGYTF. The CDR3 DNA reads TGCAGCGTAGAGGGACAGGGGGGGAGCTATGGCTACACCTTC.

The V gene is TRBV10-3, the J gene TRBJ2-3; 8 bases map to TRBD2. Looked up from germline, CDR1 is ENHRY and CDR2 is SYGVKD. The V segment lost 0 bases and the J segment 2 bases; nucleotides outside the gene matches: 10. The CDR3 consists of 18 residues. The CDR3 nucleotides are TGTGCCATCAGTGAGTCGGGGTCCCGCGGGGGGTCCACAGATACGCAGTATTTT. This sequence encodes CAISESGSRGGSTDTQYF.

The chain carries TRBV19 and TRBJ1-3; the D gene is possibly TRBD1 (5 bases). Looked up from germline, CDR1 is LNHDA and CDR2 is SQIVND (reference sequence). This CDR3 has 16 amino acids. Trimming stripped 9 bases from V and 0 bases from J, with 18 bases between. The CDR3 DNA reads as TGTGCCAGCAGCCCGGCAGGGATCTCCTCTGGAAACACCATATATTTT. This sequence encodes CASSPAGISSGNTIYF. The full variable domain, its missing parts supplied by reference TRBV19 and TRBJ1-3, is DGGITQSPKYLFRKEGQNVTLSCEQNLNHDAMYWYRQDPGQGLRLIYYSQIVNDFQKGDIAEGYSVSREKKESFPLTVTSAQKNPTAFYLCASSPAGISSGNTIYFGEGSWLTVV.

The rearrangement uses TRBV20-1 and TRBJ2-2, with D perhaps matching TRBD1 (6 bases). V was cut by 3 bases and J by 1 base, with 12 bases left in between. The CDR3 extends over 15 amino acids. The germline V gene encodes CDR1 DFQATT and CDR2 SNEGSKA (reference sequence). The CDR3 DNA follows: TGCAGTGCTAGTCCCCCCAGGGGGAACACCGGGGAGCTGTTTTTT. This sequence encodes CSASPPRGNTGELFF.

This rearrangement joins TRBV10-3 to TRBJ1-1; the D is unclear. CDR1 is ENHRY, CDR2 SYGVKD, per germline. CDR3 length: 13 amino acids. Trimming removed 2 bases at V and 5 bases at J, with 9 bases between. The CDR3 DNA reads TGTGCCATCAGTGAGCCCGGAGGGACTGAAGCTTTCTTT. It yields the protein CAISEPGGTEAFF.

This sequence joins TRBV5-6 and TRBJ2-7; 7 nucleotides line up with TRBD1. The CDR3 totals 13 residues. Germline-derived CDR1 and CDR2 are SGHDT and YYEEEE. V shed 2 bases, J shed 1 base, and the junction held 0 bases outside the gene matches. The DNA of the CDR3 is TGTGCCAGCAGCTTCAGGGGGTCCTACGAGCAGTACTTC. Its translation is CASSFRGSYEQYF.

The V and J genes are TRBV27 and TRBJ1-2, with 7 bases identical to TRBD1. Germline-derived CDR1 and CDR2 are MNHEY and SMNVEV (reference sequence). The CDR3 length is 15 residues. J was trimmed by 1 base and V by 5 bases; bases with no gene match: 7. CDR3 sequence reads: CASSPGWDSNYGYTF. The CDR3 DNA sequence: TGTGCCAGCAGTCCTGGGTGGGACAGTAACTATGGCTACACCTTC.

The chain combines TRBV2 with TRBJ1-1; 8 bases are a match to TRBD1. The germline V gene encodes CDR1 SNHLY and CDR2 FYNNEI. This CDR3 spans 13 amino acids. The J segment lost 11 bases and the V segment lost 5 bases, leaving 10 bases of the junction unmatched. As DNA, the CDR3 is TGTGCCAGCAGTCAACGGACAGGGCGAGAGGCTTTCTTT. Protein product: CASSQRTGREAFF.

There are a few counts of this clone. The V and J genes are TRBV5-1 and TRBJ1-4, with D possibly TRBD1 on 6 matching bases. Trimming left V 4 bases short and J 5 bases short, with 12 bases between. CDR1 and CDR2 (germline): SGHRS, YFSETQ. The CDR3 runs 14 residues. DNA of the CDR3: TGCGCCAGCAGCACGGGACAAGAGAATGAAAAACTGTTTTTT. Amino acids: CASSTGQENEKLFF.